This note documents a single T cell receptor beta chain sequence. Its antigen specificity is not known. The input lacks base qualities; no much larger clone sits a single base away. This sample is drawn from a study of regulatory T cells in long-lasting Graves disease (dated by TCRdb to the early 2020s). About the study as a whole: Persistent Graves' disease was defined as persistently positive TSH receptor autoantibodies together with antithyroid drug treatment for over 5 years. The study was registered as a clinical trial and conducted in China. Patients with persistent Graves' disease were compared with patients with newly diagnosed Graves' disease using TCR sequencing and RNA sequencing of peripheral blood. Persistent Graves' disease patients in the clinical cohort had taken antithyroid drugs for about 9.7 years on average. TCR sequencing covered some 13 persistent and 20 newly diagnosed Graves' disease patients, around 33 samples in total. General conclusions and limits of the study: The study examined only peripheral blood because the primary lesion, thyroid tissue, could not be accessed. As a limitation, the authors acknowledged that the small sample size may reduce accuracy. Patients with persistent disease shared more public clonotypes (approximately 2,500) than newly diagnosed patients did (around 980). Persistent disease showed preferential use of TRBV28, TRBJ1-2 and TRBJ2-5, whereas newly diagnosed disease favored TRBV20-1 and TRBJ2-1. Sequencing and analysis were restricted to the TCR beta chain. Lower TCR Shannon entropy and fewer highly expanded clones were observed in persistent Graves' disease patients than in newly diagnosed patients, which suggested clonal expansion.

In light of the paper, this sample's time point label describes: persistent/refractory GD, antithyroid drugs over 5 years with positive TRAb. For both TCR sequencing and RNA sequencing, RNA was extracted from PBMCs in TRIzol. Graves' disease was diagnosed according to American Thyroid Association guidelines. Patients for the study were recruited at an endocrinology department in Xi'an, China. Each patient gave about 10 milliliters of peripheral blood, collected in an EDTA anticoagulant tube. PBMCs were isolated by Ficoll Paque Plus density gradient separation without further T cell sorting. RNA quality was checked with an Agilent 2100 Bioanalyzer and agarose gel, and concentration with a NanoDrop 2000. CDR1 is given as SGHRS and CDR2 as YFSETQ, both from the germline V gene. From the cysteine up to the phenylalanine, the CDR3 has a length of 13 residues. The CDR3 DNA has 39 bases and is translated from base 1. V is clipped by 5 bases and J by 5 bases, and the sequence between their germline boundaries is 13 bases long.

Library preparation was by multiplex PCR. Sequencer: Illumina HiSeq 4000. To build TCR beta libraries, CDR3 regions were amplified by Arm-PCR using iRepertoire HTBI primers. Before sequencing, the PCR products went through gel purification. The paper's data handling went like this. Across samples, roughly 60 TRBV and roughly 13 TRBJ segments were identified and used for gene usage analysis of CDR3 amino acid clonotypes. Filtered high-quality paired reads were merged into contigs using COPE and FqMerger. BLAST was used to align contigs to IMGT TRBV, TRBD and TRBJ reference genes, and CDR3 was defined according to IMGT. Clonotypes above 0.1% frequency were classified as highly expanded clones. Repertoire diversity was measured by Shannon entropy, and V-J evenness by the Gini coefficient. Clonotypes shared by more than one individual were considered public. TCRdb trimmed public reads at Q25 via fastp, called clones via MiXCR and kept in-frame beta chains. A single entry per CDR3 protein holds the most common genes and DNA from its merged rows. None of the V and J calls come from the authors' own analysis; TCRdb made them. Here the sample has fewer than 450,000 distinct CDR3 sequences; around 20% occur a single time. The top ten hold around 26% of the sample.

This receptor chain uses TRBV5-1 and TRBJ2-5; TRBD1 is possibly the D segment (6 matching bases). Specimen: peripheral blood mononuclear cells (PBMCs), collected when the disease was refractory, from a patient treated with antithyroid drugs. This clonotype originated in a female donor with Graves disease. CDR3 reads: CASRVQGSETQYF. The DNA is as follows: TGCGCCAGCAGAGTACAGGGAAGTGAGACCCAGTACTTC. Where the CDR3 stops, the reference TRBV5-1 and TRBJ2-5 genes take over; the full variable domain is KAGVTQTPRYLIKTRGQQVTLSCSPISGHRSVSWYQQTPGQGLQFLFEYFSETQRNKGNFPGRFSGRQFSNSRSEMNVSTLELGDSALYLCASRVQGSETQYFGPGTRLLVL.